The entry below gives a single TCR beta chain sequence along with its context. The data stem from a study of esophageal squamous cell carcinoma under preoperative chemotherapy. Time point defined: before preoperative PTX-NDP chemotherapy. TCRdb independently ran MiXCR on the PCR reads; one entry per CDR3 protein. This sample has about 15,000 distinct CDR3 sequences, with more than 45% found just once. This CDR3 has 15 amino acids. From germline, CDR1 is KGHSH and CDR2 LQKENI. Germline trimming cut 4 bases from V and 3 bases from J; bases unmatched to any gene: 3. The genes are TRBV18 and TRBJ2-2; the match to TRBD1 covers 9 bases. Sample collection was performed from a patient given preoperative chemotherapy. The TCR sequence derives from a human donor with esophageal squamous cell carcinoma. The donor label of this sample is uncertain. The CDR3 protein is CASSRGQGDTGELFF. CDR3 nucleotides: TGTGCCAGCTCACGGGGACAGGGCGACACCGGGGAGCTGTTTTTT. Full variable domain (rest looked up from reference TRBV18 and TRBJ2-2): NAGVMQNPRHLVRRRGQEARLRCSPMKGHSHVYWYRQLPEEGLKFMVYLQKENIIDESGMPKERFSAEFPKEGPSILRIQQVVRGDSAAYFCASSRGQGDTGELFFGEGSRLTVL.